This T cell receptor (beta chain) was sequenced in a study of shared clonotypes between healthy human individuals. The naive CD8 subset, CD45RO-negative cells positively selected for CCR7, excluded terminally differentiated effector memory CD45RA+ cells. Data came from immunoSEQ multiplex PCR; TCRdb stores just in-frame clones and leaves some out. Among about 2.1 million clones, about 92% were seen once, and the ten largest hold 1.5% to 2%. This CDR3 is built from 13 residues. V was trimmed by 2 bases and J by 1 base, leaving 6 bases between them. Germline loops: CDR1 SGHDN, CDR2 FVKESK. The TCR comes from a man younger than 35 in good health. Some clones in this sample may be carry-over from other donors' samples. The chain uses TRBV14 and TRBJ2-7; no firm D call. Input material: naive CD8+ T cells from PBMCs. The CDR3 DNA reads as TGTGCCAGCAGCCAAAGCCAGTCCTACGAGCAGTACTTC. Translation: CASSQSQSYEQYF.